This is a list of T cell receptor beta chains from one sample in a study of vaccination effects on CD4 cells after COVID-19. This table comes from immunoSEQ multiplex PCR, and its TCRdb copy is limited to in-frame clones, with some not included. The repertoire holds 42,000 or so clones, with around 72% as singletons. For these receptors, no antigen is known. The material was CD4+ T cells from PBMCs cultured with a peptide pool, obtained before COVID-19 vaccination. Every receptor here comes from a human donor who had a prior SARS-CoV-2 infection. The CDR3 runs from the conserved cysteine through the conserved F or W. D genes are given only for firm matches. Only some rows state a clone size, as once, few, many or a class for expanded clones.

size	D	V	J	length	CDR3	DNA
many	TRBD2	TRBV24-1	TRBJ2-2	18	CATSDFYGTSSAPGELFF	TGTGCCACCAGTGATTTCTATGGGACTAGTTCAGCCCCAGGGGAGCTGTTTTTT
-	-	TRBV5-1	TRBJ1-2	14	CASTPLGQSYGYTF	TGCGCCAGCACCCCGCTAGGACAGAGCTATGGCTACACCTTC
-	TRBD1	TRBV15	TRBJ2-7	14	CATSRDDRGDEQYF	TGTGCCACCAGCAGAGATGACAGGGGGGACGAGCAGTACTTC
few	-	TRBV7-9	TRBJ2-4	13	CASSLWGTGIQYF	TGTGCCAGCAGCTTATGGGGGACGGGCATTCAGTACTTC
-	TRBD2	TRBV10-3	TRBJ2-7	15	CAISASSGRQGEQYF	TGTGCCATCAGTGCGAGTAGCGGGAGACAGGGCGAGCAGTACTTC
-	-	TRBV25-1	TRBJ1-4	18	CASSDTAWTEKGGEKLFF	TGTGCCAGCAGTGACACAGCTTGGACAGAGAAAGGGGGTGAAAAACTGTTTTTT
-	TRBD1	TRBV10-2	TRBJ1-1	17	CASSEFRDSYMNTEAFF	TGCGCCAGCAGTGAGTTCCGGGACAGCTATATGAACACTGAAGCTTTCTTT
few	TRBD2	TRBV4-2	TRBJ2-2	16	CASSQGTSGYFGELFF	TGTGCCAGCAGCCAAGGGACTAGCGGGTATTTCGGGGAGCTGTTTTTT
-	-	TRBV6-1	TRBJ2-2	15	CASSEVRHYTGELFF	TGTGCCAGCAGTGAAGTGAGACACTACACCGGGGAGCTGTTTTTT
-	-	TRBV18	TRBJ2-7	13	CATKSLSGYEQYF	TGTGCCACAAAAAGCCTTAGCGGCTACGAGCAGTACTTC
once	TRBD2	TRBV5-6	TRBJ2-3	14	CASSSLRGSDTQYF	TGTGCCAGCAGCTCTCTGCGGGGGTCCGATACGCAGTATTTT
-	TRBD2	TRBV9	TRBJ2-5	15	CASSPGGATWETQYF	TGTGCCAGCAGCCCGGGGGGGGCGACCTGGGAGACCCAGTACTTC
-	-	TRBV5-4	TRBJ1-1	14	CASSLDRMNTEAFF	TGTGCCAGCAGCTTGGACAGGATGAACACTGAAGCTTTCTTT
-	-	TRBV11-2	TRBJ2-7	12	CASSLVFGEQYF	TGTGCCAGCAGCTTAGTGTTCGGGGAGCAGTACTTC
-	-	TRBV5-1	TRBJ2-5	14	CASSSRVSQETQYF	TGCGCCAGCAGCTCCCGAGTGAGTCAAGAGACCCAGTACTTC
-	-	TRBV9	TRBJ2-1	14	CASSVDTPYNEQFF	TGTGCCAGCAGCGTAGATACGCCTTACAATGAGCAGTTCTTC
-	-	TRBV11-3	TRBJ1-2	12	CASSFREYGYTF	TGTGCCAGCAGCTTCCGGGAATATGGCTACACCTTC
few	-	TRBV10-3	TRBJ1-1	13	CAISDTQNTEAFF	TGTGCCATCAGTGACACTCAGAACACTGAAGCTTTCTTT
few	-	TRBV3-1/TRBV3-2	TRBJ2-6	18	CASSQRRQPRSGANVLTF	TGTGCCAGCAGCCAAAGACGGCAACCACGCTCCGGGGCCAACGTCCTGACTTTC
-	-	TRBV30	TRBJ1-3	15	CAWTLGGDSGNTIYF	TGTGCCTGGACCCTGGGAGGGGACTCTGGAAACACCATATATTTT
-	TRBD2	TRBV10-3	TRBJ2-7	16	CAISESPGAGGDEQYF	TGTGCCATCAGTGAGTCGCCAGGGGCCGGGGGGGACGAGCAGTACTTC